This is a list of T cell receptor beta chains from one sample in a study of monozygotic twins with inflammatory bowel disease. TCRdb processed the 5' RACE reads again and assigns one entry to each CDR3 protein, with no DNA. The repertoire table contains some 150,000 distinct CDR3 sequences. Sequences were obtained from blood. These receptors were collected from a human donor with ulcerative colitis or Crohn's disease, or a healthy co-twin of an affected twin (not recorded which). Both conserved end residues are part of each CDR3.

TRBJ2-7 | TRBV10-3 | CAISGDSGYEQYF
TRBJ1-1 | TRBV5-1 | CASSFITANTEAFF
TRBJ2-1 | TRBV20-1 | CSARGGSGGTYNEQFF
TRBJ2-7 | TRBV20-1 | CSMERNRGTYEQYF
TRBJ2-5 | TRBV6-2/TRBV6-3 | CASSYGDATETQYF
TRBJ1-1 | TRBV18 | CASSLTGRGPPNTEAFF
TRBJ1-5 | TRBV10-3 | CAIGNGGSNQPQHF
TRBJ2-5 | TRBV5-1 | CASSFAPETGKETQYF
TRBJ2-7 | TRBV12-3/TRBV12-4 | CASSLGRDTLTYEQYF
TRBJ2-3 | TRBV5-6 | CASSPVAAEGDTQYF
TRBJ2-5 | TRBV6-2/TRBV6-3 | CASSYSTPGGTKTQYF
TRBJ1-3 | TRBV29-1 | CSVGTVTSGNTIYF
TRBJ2-7 | TRBV7-2 | CASSLGARIGDEQYF
TRBJ2-7 | TRBV29-1 | CSAGTSGSLEQYF
TRBJ2-7 | TRBV11-2 | CASSLKARARVTGNEQYF
TRBJ1-3 | TRBV29-1 | CSVVAPGTEVLSGNTIYF
TRBJ2-1 | TRBV5-1 | CASSETSNSHNEQFF
TRBJ2-3 | TRBV18 | CASSYRQGADTFPTDTQYF
TRBJ1-6 | TRBV5-8 | CASSPRYSRSSPLHF
TRBJ2-3 | TRBV9 | CASSAVETESTDTQYF
TRBJ1-1 | TRBV29-1 | CSVEGWAASNTEAFF
TRBJ1-4 | TRBV7-9 | CASSFRQPATNEKLFF
TRBJ1-1 | TRBV5-1 | CASSLDRDGTEAFF
TRBJ1-2 | TRBV20-1 | CSARQGRDYGYTF
TRBJ2-7 | TRBV19 | CASSSLGTGIHEQYF
TRBJ2-4 | TRBV6-5 | CASSSRGGRAKNIQYF
TRBJ1-6 | TRBV6-1 | CASSRGRPYSYNSPLHF
TRBJ2-3 | TRBV13 | CASSPSTRAADTQYF
TRBJ1-3 | TRBV6-2/TRBV6-3 | CASSTPGQGANTIYF
TRBJ2-3 | TRBV5-1 | CASSLETSTDTQYF
TRBJ2-5 | TRBV10-2 | CASSEPGGGGETQYF
TRBJ2-1 | TRBV29-1 | CSGSFGGRTSEQFF
TRBJ1-5 | TRBV7-9 | CASSYNRGKGNQPQHF
TRBJ2-7 | TRBV7-6 | CASSEGSGQLYEQYF
TRBJ1-1 | TRBV7-6 | CASSLSPPGTGGGEAFF
TRBJ1-1 | TRBV6-4 | CASSRTGITEAFF
TRBJ2-3 | TRBV5-1 | CASSTDGQASDTQYF
TRBJ2-7 | TRBV19 | CASSLGTPSSYEQYF
TRBJ1-2 | TRBV7-6 | CASSLVYAMGQGNGSYTF
TRBJ2-3 | TRBV7-9 | CASSYRALRSTDTQYF
TRBJ2-7 | TRBV7-9 | CASQDGREQYF
TRBJ2-1 | TRBV7-3 | CASSYGAGRRNEQFF
TRBJ2-7 | TRBV6-2/TRBV6-3 | CASSKPGLADYEQYF
TRBJ2-2 | TRBV10-3 | CAISADRGGTGELFF
TRBJ2-1 | TRBV7-9 | CASSSPGDRSVNEQFF